Presented here are 27 T cell receptor beta chains from one specimen sequenced in a study of memory CD4+ T cells and cytomegalovirus serostatus (dated by TCRdb to the late 2010s). A FACSAria II was used to sort memory CD4+ T cells, defined as single viable CD3+CD4+CD8-CD45RO+ cells. Receptor libraries were prepared by the immunoSEQ multiplex PCR assay. The source is immuneACCESS, and TCRdb retained only in-frame sequences with V and J called. Part of the clones is not carried over; for the studies checked, unresolved V genes explain less than half of this, and the remainder is unexplained. The sample includes 40,000 to 55,000 clones, with approximately 82% observed a single time. The ten largest account for just under 2% of the sample. The sample taken for sequencing was memory CD4+ T cells from blood. The receptors were gathered from an adult in good health and CMV-seropositive.

The V gene is TRBV27, the J gene TRBJ2-7, with a possible D match to TRBD2 (6 bases). Germline V gives CDR1 MNHEY, CDR2 SMNVEV (reference sequence). The ends were cut back, 3 bases at V and 4 bases at J, with 13 bases in the middle. This CDR3 has 14 residues. The CDR3 loop reads CASSFGRGLYEQYF. CDR3 DNA: TGTGCCAGCAGTTTTGGGCGGGGCCTTTACGAGCAGTACTTC.

The rearrangement links TRBV7-8 to TRBJ2-7, with D hard to call. CDR1 SGHVS and CDR2 FQNEAQ come from the germline V gene. Trimming took 5 bases from V and 6 from J, leaving 11 bases between them. There are 12 residues in the CDR3. CDR3 sequence (DNA): TGTGCCAGCAGCCACTCGCGGATCGAGCAGTACTTC. This sequence encodes CASSHSRIEQYF.

The rearrangement joins TRBV7-2 to TRBJ1-4; D uncertain. The CDR3 consists of 14 residues. Germline CDR1 is SGHTA and CDR2 is FQGNSA. The ends were cut back, 2 bases at V and 7 bases at J, with 11 bases in the middle. The CDR3: CASSLLVSPEKLFF. The DNA of the CDR3 is TGTGCCAGCAGCTTACTGGTCTCCCCTGAAAAACTGTTTTTT.

This chain joins TRBV4-3 and TRBJ2-2, with 11 positions matching TRBD2. With V trimmed by 0 bases and J by 6 bases, 15 bases remained unmatched. The CDR3 covers 20 residues. Germline-derived CDR1 and CDR2 are LGHNA and YSLEER. The CDR3, as DNA: TGCGCCAGCAGCCAAGATGTTACTAGCGGGGGCGCAGGGTATGCCGGGGAGCTGTTTTTT. Translating gives CASSQDVTSGGAGYAGELFF.

J is TRBJ2-1 and V is TRBV6-5; no reliable D call. This CDR3 is 11 amino acids long. Germline CDR1 is MNHEY and CDR2 is SVGAGI. V dropped 5 bases and J dropped 9 bases, with 8 bases sitting between them. CDR3 in DNA: TGTGCCAGCAGTCCAGGACGTGAGCAGTTCTTC. Residues: CASSPGREQFF.

This clone was detected a few times. The chain is built from TRBV4-3 and TRBJ1-2; D may be TRBD1 (5 bases). The V gene lost 4 bases and the J gene lost 9 bases, with 15 bases spanning the gap. Germline values: CDR1 LGHNA, CDR2 YSLEER. This CDR3 has 13 amino acids. CDR3 nucleotides: TGCGCCAGCAGCCTAGCCGTCGGGGGGAGCTACACCTTC. Protein sequence: CASSLAVGGSYTF.

V and J are TRBV7-9 and TRBJ2-2; D is ambiguous. CDR3 length: 13 residues. Germline lookup yields CDR1 SEHNR and CDR2 FQNEAQ (reference sequence). V lost 4 bases, J lost 5 bases, and 8 bases lay in between. The CDR3 protein is CASSSQGTGELFF. As DNA, the CDR3 is TGTGCCAGCAGCTCTCAAGGGACCGGGGAGCTGTTTTTT.

The chain carries TRBV9 and TRBJ1-1, with D uncertain. This CDR3 region has 13 residues. V was trimmed by 0 bases and J by 2 bases, leaving 5 bases between them. Germline V CDR1 and CDR2: SGDLS, YYNGEE. The CDR3 DNA follows: TGTGCCAGCAGCGTAGTTGATAACACTGAAGCTTTCTTT. Amino acids: CASSVVDNTEAFF.

The J gene is TRBJ1-2, the V gene TRBV7-2; D might be TRBD1 (6 bases). Trimming pared 5 bases from V and 4 bases from J, leaving 17 bases between. The CDR3 extends over 15 amino acids. The germline V gene has CDR1 SGHTA and CDR2 FQGNSA. CDR3 region: CASSRHRTAPYGYTF. As DNA, the CDR3 is TGTGCCAGCAGCAGACACAGGACAGCCCCCTATGGCTACACCTTC.

Only a few counts were recorded for this clone. CDR3 in amino acids: CASSYDRAEAFF. CDR3 sequence (DNA): TGTGCCAGCTCATACGACAGGGCTGAAGCTTTCTTT. The chain is built from TRBV18 and TRBJ1-1, with 7 bases fitting TRBD1. CDR1 and CDR2 from the germline V gene are KGHSH and LQKENI. The J segment lost 6 bases and the V segment lost 5 bases, leaving 3 bases of the junction unmatched. The CDR3 length is 12 residues. The full variable domain, in which reference TRBV18 and TRBJ1-1 provide the parts outside the CDR3, is NAGVMQNPRHLVRRRGQEARLRCSPMKGHSHVYWYRQLPEEGLKFMVYLQKENIIDESGMPKERFSAEFPKEGPSILRIQQVVRGDSAAYFCASSYDRAEAFFGQGTRLTVV.

This clone was seen a handful of times. This rearrangement joins TRBV7-8 to TRBJ1-3, with D possibly matching TRBD1 (5 bases). The CDR3 runs 14 residues. From germline, CDR1 is SGHVS and CDR2 FQNEAQ. The ends were cut back, 4 bases at V and 4 bases at J, with 11 bases in the middle. CDR3 residues: CASSSDRGGNTIYF. The DNA of the CDR3 is TGTGCCAGCAGCTCCGACAGAGGAGGAAACACCATATATTTT.

V is TRBV4-2 and J is TRBJ2-5; no firm D call. V was cut by 1 base and J by 5 bases, with 8 bases left in between. The length of the CDR3 is 13 residues. Germline loops: CDR1 LGHNA, CDR2 YNFKEQ. CDR3 amino acids: CASSQGLEETQYF. For the CDR3, the DNA is TGTGCCAGCAGCCAAGGGCTGGAGGAGACCCAGTACTTC.

The chain employs TRBV5-1 and TRBJ2-7; D might be TRBD2 (6 bases). The ends were cut back, 4 bases at V and 2 bases at J, with 16 bases in the middle. The CDR3 sequence is 15 residues long. Germline V lookup: CDR1 SGHRS, CDR2 YFSETQ. CDR3: CASSPAGTSTYEQYF. The CDR3 DNA sequence: TGCGCCAGCAGCCCAGCCGGGACTTCCACCTACGAGCAGTACTTC.

This clone has a handful of counts. The rearrangement links TRBV7-7 to TRBJ2-7; D perhaps matches TRBD2 (7 bases). From germline, CDR1 is SSHAT and CDR2 FNYEAQ (reference sequence). The length of the CDR3 is 13 residues. V was trimmed by 5 bases and J by 5 bases, leaving 13 bases between them. The CDR3 sequence is CASSLWGGDEQYF. The CDR3 DNA is TGTGCCAGCAGCCTGTGGGGGGGCGACGAGCAGTACTTC. The complete variable domain, with remaining parts taken from reference TRBV7-7 and TRBJ2-7, reads GAGVSQSPRYKVTKRGQDVTLRCDPISSHATLYWYQQALGQGPEFLTYFNYEAQPDKSGLPSDRFSAERPEGSISTLTIQRTEQRDSAMYRCASSLWGGDEQYFGPGTRLTVT.

This clone was found once. The chain combines TRBV14 with TRBJ2-3; 14 nucleotides match TRBD2. V gave up 5 bases and J gave up 3 bases; unmatched junction bases: 7. This CDR3 contains 17 residues. Germline loops: CDR1 SGHDN, CDR2 FVKESK. CDR3 region: CASSKGLAGGATDTQYF. DNA for the CDR3: TGTGCCAGCAGCAAAGGACTAGCGGGAGGAGCGACAGATACGCAGTATTTT.

This chain links TRBV4-2 with TRBJ2-2; 8 nucleotides agree with TRBD1. The CDR3 spans 15 residues. Germline CDR1 is LGHNA and CDR2 is YNFKEQ. V dropped 1 base and J dropped 6; count of bases not matched to a gene: 4. CDR3 residues: CASSQGLQGAGELFF. The CDR3, as DNA: TGTGCCAGCAGCCAAGGGTTACAGGGGGCCGGGGAGCTGTTTTTT.

The chain combines TRBV7-9 with TRBJ2-7; the D gene could be TRBD1 or TRBD2 (5 bases each). Trimming removed 5 bases from V and 5 bases from J, with 10 bases in between. CDR3 length: 12 residues. In germline, CDR1 is SEHNR, CDR2 FQNEAQ (reference sequence). The CDR3 sequence is CASSTQGHEQYF. DNA for the CDR3: TGTGCCAGCAGCACTCAGGGACACGAGCAGTACTTC.

In DNA form, the CDR3 reads TGTGCCAGCAGTGCATTAACGGACAGTTCTGGCTACACCTTC. The encoded protein is CASSALTDSSGYTF. The chain links TRBV2 to TRBJ1-2; a weak D match, TRBD1 (6 bases). CDR1 and CDR2 from the germline V gene are SNHLY and FYNNEI. This CDR3 has 14 residues. The V end was cut by 4 bases, the J end by 7 bases, with 16 bases between.

This clone was observed once. The J gene is TRBJ1-2, the V gene TRBV18; TRBD1 aligns across 9 bases. Germline CDR1 reads KGHSH; CDR2 reads LQKENI. This CDR3 region has 14 residues. Trimming removed 5 bases from V and 6 bases from J; junction bases left unmatched: 7. CDR3 sequence reads: CASSGSGTGNGYTF. As DNA, the CDR3 is TGTGCCAGCTCAGGATCCGGGACAGGGAATGGCTACACCTTC.

The DNA of the CDR3 is TGTGCCAGCAGCTCCACAGGGCTACTTGGAAACACCATATATTTT. This gives the protein CASSSTGLLGNTIYF. The J gene is TRBJ1-3, the V gene TRBV5-6, with D possibly matching TRBD1 (6 bases). Germline V gene sequence: CDR1 SGHDT, CDR2 YYEEEE. Trimming removed 3 bases from V and 3 bases from J, with 13 bases in between. The CDR3 extends over 15 amino acids.

This chain joins TRBV29-1 and TRBJ1-5, with D tentatively TRBD1 (6 bases). The CDR3 consists of 13 residues. CDR1 and CDR2 from the germline V gene are SQVTM and ANQGSEA. The V and J ends lost 5 bases and 7 bases respectively, with 15 bases between them. The CDR3 DNA follows: TGCAGCGTTCGGGTGGCAGGGGCCCAGCCCCAGCATTTT. It is translated as CSVRVAGAQPQHF.

The CDR3 is CASSLKGLGETQYF. The CDR3 DNA follows: TGTGCCAGCAGTCTTAAGGGGCTCGGAGAGACCCAGTACTTC. This chain joins TRBV6-1 and TRBJ2-5; D might be TRBD1 (5 bases). The V gene lost 5 bases and the J gene lost 4 bases, with 14 bases spanning the gap. The CDR3 is made up of 14 amino acids. The germline V gene encodes CDR1 MNHNS and CDR2 SASEGT.

This rearrangement joins TRBV7-8 to TRBJ2-5, with 7 bases lining up with TRBD2. The CDR3 has 15 residues. Losses at the gene ends were 0 bases for V and 2 bases for J; bases not matched to a gene: 3. CDR1 is SGHVS and CDR2 is FQNEAQ in the germline V gene. Here the CDR3 DNA reads TGTGCCAGCAGCTTAGCGCGGGGGTTACAAGAGACCCAGTACTTC. Amino acids: CASSLARGLQETQYF.

V is TRBV19 and J is TRBJ2-1, with 12 nucleotides matching TRBD2. In germline, CDR1 is LNHDA, CDR2 SQIVND (reference sequence). The CDR3 covers 16 residues. The junction had 6 bases not matched to a gene; V was cut back by 3 bases and J by 6 bases. CDR3 nucleotides: TGTGCCAGTAGTATTCCCCTAGCGGGGGGGATCAATGAGCAGTTCTTC. This gives the protein CASSIPLAGGINEQFF.

CDR3 bases: TGTGCCAGCAGTGGCCGCCTAGAGGTTCTCGAAGCTTTCTTT. It translates to CASSGRLEVLEAFF. This chain uses TRBV6-1 with TRBJ1-1; unclear D gene. V lost 4 bases, J lost 8 bases, and 17 bases lay in between. The germline CDR1 and CDR2 sequences are MNHNS and SASEGT. This CDR3 spans 14 amino acids.

The gene calls are TRBV18 and TRBJ2-7, with 14 bases lining up with TRBD2. Germline lookup yields CDR1 KGHSH and CDR2 LQKENI. The CDR3 loop spans 16 amino acids. J gave up 3 bases and V 3 bases, and 4 bases lay outside the gene matches. The CDR3, as DNA: TGTGCCAGCTCACCGGGACTAGCGGGAGAGGGCTACGAGCAGTACTTC. It encodes CASSPGLAGEGYEQYF.

The chain has TRBV4-3 and TRBJ2-1, with a weak D call TRBD1 (5 bases). Germline V gene lookup returns CDR1 LGHNA and CDR2 YSLEER. CDR3 size: 14 residues. Trimming shortened V by 5 bases and J by 4 bases, and 12 bases separated the two germline ends. The CDR3: CASSSSTEYNEQFF. The CDR3 nucleotides read TGCGCCAGCAGCTCTTCGACAGAATACAATGAGCAGTTCTTC.